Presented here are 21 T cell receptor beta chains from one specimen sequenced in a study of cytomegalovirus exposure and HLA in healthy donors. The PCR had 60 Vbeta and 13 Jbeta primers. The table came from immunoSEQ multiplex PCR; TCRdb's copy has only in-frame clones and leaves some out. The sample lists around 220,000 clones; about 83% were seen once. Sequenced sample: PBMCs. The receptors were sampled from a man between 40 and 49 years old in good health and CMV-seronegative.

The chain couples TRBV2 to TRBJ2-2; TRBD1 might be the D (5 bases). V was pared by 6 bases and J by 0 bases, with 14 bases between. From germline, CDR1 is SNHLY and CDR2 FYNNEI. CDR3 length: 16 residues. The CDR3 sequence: CASSLTASANTGELFF. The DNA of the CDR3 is TGTGCCAGCAGCCTGACAGCGTCTGCGAACACCGGGGAGCTGTTTTTT.

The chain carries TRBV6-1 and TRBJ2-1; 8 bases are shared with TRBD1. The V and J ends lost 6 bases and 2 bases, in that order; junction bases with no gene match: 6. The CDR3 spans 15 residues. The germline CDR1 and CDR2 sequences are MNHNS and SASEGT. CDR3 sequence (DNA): TGTGCCAGCAGACATGACAGGGGACCCTACAATGAGCAGTTCTTC. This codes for CASRHDRGPYNEQFF.

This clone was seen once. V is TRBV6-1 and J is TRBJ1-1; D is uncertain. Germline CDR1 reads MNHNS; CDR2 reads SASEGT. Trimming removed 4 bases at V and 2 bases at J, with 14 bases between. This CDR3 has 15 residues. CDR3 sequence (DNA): TGTGCCAGCAGTGCGATGGAGGTAGTCAACACTGAAGCTTTCTTT. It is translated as CASSAMEVVNTEAFF.

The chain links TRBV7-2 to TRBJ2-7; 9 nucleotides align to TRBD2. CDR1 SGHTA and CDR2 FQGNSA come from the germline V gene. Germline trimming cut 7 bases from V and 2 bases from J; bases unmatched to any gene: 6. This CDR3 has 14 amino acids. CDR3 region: CASTRLAATYEQYF. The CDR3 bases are TGTGCCAGCACCAGACTAGCGGCCACCTACGAGCAGTACTTC. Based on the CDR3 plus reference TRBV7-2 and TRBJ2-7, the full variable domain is GAGVSQSPSNKVTEKGKDVELRCDPISGHTALYWYRQSLGQGLEFLIYFQGNSAPDKSGLPSDRFSAERTGGSVSTLTIQRTQQEDSAVYLCASTRLAATYEQYFGPGTRLTVT.

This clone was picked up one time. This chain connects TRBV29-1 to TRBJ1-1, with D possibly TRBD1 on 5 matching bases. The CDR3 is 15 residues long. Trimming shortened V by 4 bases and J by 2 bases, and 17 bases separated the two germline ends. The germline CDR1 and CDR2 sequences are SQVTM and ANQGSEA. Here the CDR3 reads CSVGARAYYNTEAFF. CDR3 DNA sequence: TGCAGCGTTGGGGCCAGGGCCTACTATAACACTGAAGCTTTCTTT.

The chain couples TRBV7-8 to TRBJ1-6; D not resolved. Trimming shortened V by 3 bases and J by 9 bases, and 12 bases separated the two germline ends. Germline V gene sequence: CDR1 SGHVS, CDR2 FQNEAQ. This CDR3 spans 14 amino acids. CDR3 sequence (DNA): TGTGCCAGCAGCTTTGGAGGGTCTGGTTCACCCCTCCACTTT. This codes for CASSFGGSGSPLHF.

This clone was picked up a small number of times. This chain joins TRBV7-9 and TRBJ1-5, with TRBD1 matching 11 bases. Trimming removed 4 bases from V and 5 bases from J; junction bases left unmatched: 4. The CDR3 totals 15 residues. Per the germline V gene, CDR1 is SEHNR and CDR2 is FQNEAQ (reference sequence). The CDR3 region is CASSSRTGGDQPQHF. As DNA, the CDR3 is TGTGCCAGCAGCTCCCGGACAGGGGGCGATCAGCCCCAGCATTTT.

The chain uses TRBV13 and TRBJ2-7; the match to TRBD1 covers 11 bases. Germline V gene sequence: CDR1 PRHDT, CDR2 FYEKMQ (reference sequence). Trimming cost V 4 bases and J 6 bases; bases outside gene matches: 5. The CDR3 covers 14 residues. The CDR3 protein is CASSWGTGGVEQYF. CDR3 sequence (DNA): TGTGCCAGCAGCTGGGGGACAGGGGGAGTCGAGCAGTACTTC.

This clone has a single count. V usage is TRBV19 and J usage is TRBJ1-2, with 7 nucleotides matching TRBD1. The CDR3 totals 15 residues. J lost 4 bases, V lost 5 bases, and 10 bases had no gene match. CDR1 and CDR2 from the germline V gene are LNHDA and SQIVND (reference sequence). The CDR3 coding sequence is TGTGCCAGTAGTGCTATGGGACAGCAGATCTATGGCTACACCTTC. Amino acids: CASSAMGQQIYGYTF. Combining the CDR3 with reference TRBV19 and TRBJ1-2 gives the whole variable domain DGGITQSPKYLFRKEGQNVTLSCEQNLNHDAMYWYRQDPGQGLRLIYYSQIVNDFQKGDIAEGYSVSREKKESFPLTVTSAQKNPTAFYLCASSAMGQQIYGYTFGSGTRLTVV.

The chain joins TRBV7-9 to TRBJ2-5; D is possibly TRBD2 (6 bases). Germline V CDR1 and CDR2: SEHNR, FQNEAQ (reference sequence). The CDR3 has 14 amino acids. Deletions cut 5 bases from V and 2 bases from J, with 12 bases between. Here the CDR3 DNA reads TGTGCCAGCAGCCCTAGGGAGGAACAAGAGACCCAGTACTTC. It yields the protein CASSPREEQETQYF.

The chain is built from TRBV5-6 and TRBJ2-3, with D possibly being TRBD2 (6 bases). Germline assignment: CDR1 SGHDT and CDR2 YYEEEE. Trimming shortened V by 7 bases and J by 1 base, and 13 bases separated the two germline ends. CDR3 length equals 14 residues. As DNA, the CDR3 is TGTGCCAGCGCGGGGAACCTGGGCACAGATACGCAGTATTTT. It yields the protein CASAGNLGTDTQYF.

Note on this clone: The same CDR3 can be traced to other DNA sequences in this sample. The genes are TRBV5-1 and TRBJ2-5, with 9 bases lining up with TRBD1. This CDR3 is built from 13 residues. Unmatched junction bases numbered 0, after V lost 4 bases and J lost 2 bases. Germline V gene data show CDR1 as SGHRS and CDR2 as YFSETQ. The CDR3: CASSGTGQETQYF. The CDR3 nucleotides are TGCGCCAGCAGCGGGACAGGGCAAGAGACCCAGTACTTC.

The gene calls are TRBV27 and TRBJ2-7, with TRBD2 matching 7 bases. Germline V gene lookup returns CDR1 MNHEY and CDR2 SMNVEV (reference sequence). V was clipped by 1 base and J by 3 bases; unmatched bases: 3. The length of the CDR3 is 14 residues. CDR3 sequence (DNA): TGTGCCAGCAGTTTATGGGGAGGGGACTACGAGCAGTACTTC. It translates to CASSLWGGDYEQYF.

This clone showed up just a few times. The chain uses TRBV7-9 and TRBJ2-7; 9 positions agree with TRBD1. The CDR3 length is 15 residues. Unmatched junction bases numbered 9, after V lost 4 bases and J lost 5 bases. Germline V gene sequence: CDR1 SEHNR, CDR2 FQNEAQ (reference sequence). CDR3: CASSSNRDRDHEQYF. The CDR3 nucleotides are TGTGCCAGCAGCTCAAACCGGGACAGGGACCACGAGCAGTACTTC.

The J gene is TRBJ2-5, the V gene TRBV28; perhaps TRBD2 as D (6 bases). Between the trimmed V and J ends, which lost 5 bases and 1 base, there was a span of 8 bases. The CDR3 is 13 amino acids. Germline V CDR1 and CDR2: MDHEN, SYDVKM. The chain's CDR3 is CASSSSGQETQYF. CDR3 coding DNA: TGTGCCAGCAGTAGTAGCGGCCAAGAGACCCAGTACTTC.

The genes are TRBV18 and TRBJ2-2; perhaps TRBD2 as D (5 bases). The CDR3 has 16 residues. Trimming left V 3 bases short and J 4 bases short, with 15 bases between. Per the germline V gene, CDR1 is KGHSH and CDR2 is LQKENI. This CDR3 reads CASSPPDGVATGELFF. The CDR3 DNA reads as TGTGCCAGCTCACCCCCCGACGGGGTAGCCACCGGGGAGCTGTTTTTT.

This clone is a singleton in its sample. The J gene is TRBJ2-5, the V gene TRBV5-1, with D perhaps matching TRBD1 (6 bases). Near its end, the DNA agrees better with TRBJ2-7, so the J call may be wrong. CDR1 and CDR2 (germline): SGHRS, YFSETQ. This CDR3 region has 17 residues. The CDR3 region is CASSFRATGANSYEQYF. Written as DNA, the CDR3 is TGCGCCAGCAGCTTCAGGGCGACAGGCGCTAACTCCTACGAGCAGTACTTC.

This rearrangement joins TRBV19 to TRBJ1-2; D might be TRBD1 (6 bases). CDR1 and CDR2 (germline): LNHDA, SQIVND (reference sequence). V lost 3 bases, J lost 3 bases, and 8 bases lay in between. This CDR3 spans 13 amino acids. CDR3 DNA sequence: TGTGCCAGTAGTATTCGGACAGACTATGGCTACACCTTC. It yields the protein CASSIRTDYGYTF.

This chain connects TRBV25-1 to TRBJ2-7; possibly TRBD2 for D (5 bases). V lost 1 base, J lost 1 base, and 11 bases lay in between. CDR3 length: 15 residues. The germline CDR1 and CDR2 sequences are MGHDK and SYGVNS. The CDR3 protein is CASSESGILSYEQYF. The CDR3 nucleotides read TGTGCCAGCAGTGAATCGGGGATCTTATCCTACGAGCAGTACTTC.

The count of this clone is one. The CDR3 sequence is CASSVYGNYGYTF. Here the CDR3 DNA reads TGTGCCAGCAGTGTCTACGGGAACTATGGCTACACCTTC. This rearrangement joins TRBV2 to TRBJ1-2; D is undetermined. This CDR3 is 13 amino acids long. Germline V CDR1 and CDR2: SNHLY, FYNNEI. V was clipped by 4 bases and J by 2 bases, with 8 bases between them. Variable domain in full (rest from reference TRBV2 and TRBJ1-2): EPEVTQTPSHQVTQMGQEVILRCVPISNHLYFYWYRQILGQKVEFLVSFYNNEISEKSEIFDDQFSVERPDGSNFTLKIRSTKLEDSAMYFCASSVYGNYGYTFGSGTRLTVV.

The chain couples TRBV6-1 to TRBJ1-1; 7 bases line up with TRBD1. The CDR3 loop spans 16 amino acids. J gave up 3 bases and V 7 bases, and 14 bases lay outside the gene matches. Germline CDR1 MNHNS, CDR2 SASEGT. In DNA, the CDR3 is TGTGCCAGCAATGACCTCAGGGGTCAGGGGGACACTGAAGCTTTCTTT. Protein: CASNDLRGQGDTEAFF.